This T cell receptor (beta chain) derives from a study of T cells after yellow fever vaccination. TCRdb re-derived calls from the 5' RACE reads in MiXCR, one entry per CDR3 protein. The sample contains hundreds of thousands of distinct CDR3 sequences, 8% to 10% of which appear only once. This clonotype was seen more than once but under ten times. Its antigen is not identified. Study findings and constraints: Researchers noted that a small share of clonotypes showed up in both CD4 and CD8 compartments. The bulk population could contribute abundant contaminating clonotypes to FACS-sorted repertoires. Among primary-vaccination clones, most reappeared after the booster, at roughly 95% for CD4 and under 90% for CD8.

The germline CDR1 and CDR2 sequences are SQVTM and ANQGSEA. V shed 6 bases and J shed 2 bases, with 8 bases lying between them. CDR3 length equals 12 residues. J is TRBJ2-1 and V is TRBV29-1; no definite D call. The receptor's source is a man aged 18 to 29 who received the YFV17D yellow fever vaccine. This sample comprised PBMCs, obtained on the day of the first yellow fever vaccination. CDR3 residues: CSVTGTYNEQFF. The CDR3 DNA sequence: TGCAGCGTAACCGGAACCTACAATGAGCAGTTCTTC.